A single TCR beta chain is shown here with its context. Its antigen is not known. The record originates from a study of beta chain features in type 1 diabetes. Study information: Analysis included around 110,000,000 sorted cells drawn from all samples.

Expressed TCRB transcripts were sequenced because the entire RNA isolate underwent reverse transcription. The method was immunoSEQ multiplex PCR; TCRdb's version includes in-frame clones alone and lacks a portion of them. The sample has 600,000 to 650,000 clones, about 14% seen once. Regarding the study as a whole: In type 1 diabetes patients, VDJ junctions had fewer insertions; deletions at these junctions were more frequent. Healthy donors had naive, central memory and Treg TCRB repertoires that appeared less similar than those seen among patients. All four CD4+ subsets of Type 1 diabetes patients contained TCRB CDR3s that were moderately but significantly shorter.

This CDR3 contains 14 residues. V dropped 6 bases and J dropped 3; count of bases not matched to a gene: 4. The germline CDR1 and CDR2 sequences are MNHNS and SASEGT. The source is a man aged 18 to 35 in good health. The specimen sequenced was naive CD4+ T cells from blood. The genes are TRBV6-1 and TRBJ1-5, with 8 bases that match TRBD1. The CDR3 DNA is TGTGCCAGCAGCGGGACAGGATTCAATCAGCCCCAGCATTTT. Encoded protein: CASSGTGFNQPQHF.